The clone carrying this T cell receptor beta chain appeared a single time. These data are taken from a study of blood T cell repertoires in COVID-19. Background on the study: The United States, Italy and Spain supplied acute and convalescent COVID-19 samples. T cells, B-cell-depleted T cells, or PBMCs supplied cDNA or gDNA.

V dropped 8 bases and J dropped 1; count of bases not matched to a gene: 2. CDR1 MDHEN and CDR2 SYDVKM come from the germline V gene. This CDR3 comprises 13 residues. Under the authors' procedure: Reference gene primer amplification gave estimated nucleated cell counts. Here immunoSEQ multiplex PCR was the method, and the copy in TCRdb shows in-frame clones only, minus some. The DNA was the basis for D and trimming; V, J and clone size are from that table. The repertoire includes some 130,000 clones, approximately 80% of them detected once, and around 15% sits in the top ten. This TCR came from a woman aged 50 to 65 with acute or convalescent COVID-19. Material for sequencing was peripheral blood. V usage is TRBV28 and J usage is TRBJ1-1, with 9 nucleotides matching TRBD1. The CDR3 DNA reads TGTGCCAGCCCGGGACAGGGGAACACTGAAGCTTTCTTT. Its protein is CASPGQGNTEAFF.